This T cell receptor beta chain was observed in a study of blood T cell repertoires in COVID-19. In the study overall: The study drew acute and convalescent COVID-19 samples from the United States, Italy and Spain. T cells, B-cell-depleted T cells, or PBMCs provided the cDNA or gDNA that served as material.

Self-reported history from a screening survey and questionnaire set each donor's cohort. The V end was cut by 5 bases, the J end by 7 bases, with 12 bases between. CDR1 and CDR2 (germline): SEHNR, FQNEAQ (reference sequence). This CDR3 has 14 residues. This table comes from immunoSEQ multiplex PCR, and its TCRdb copy is limited to in-frame clones, with some not included. The sample comprises roughly 200,000 clones, around 82% of which are singletons, and 4.5% to 5% rests with the top ten. The TCR was taken from a woman aged 50 to 65 who had been exposed to COVID-19. The chain uses TRBV7-9 and TRBJ1-6; D perhaps matches TRBD1 (5 bases). The sequencing sample was made of PBMCs or T cells enriched from blood (not recorded which). As DNA, the CDR3 is TGTGCCAGCAGCCTAGAGGCAGGGAATTCACCCCTCCACTTT. Its translation is CASSLEAGNSPLHF.